The TCR beta chain under discussion was sequenced for a study of cytomegalovirus exposure and HLA in healthy donors. Primers: 60 Vbeta forward and 13 Jbeta reverse. Measured with immunoSEQ multiplex PCR; TCRdb has only the in-frame clones, and not every one. The table shows approximately 100,000 clones, with about 81% occurring only once. This clone was counted a single time. Trimming cost V 2 bases and J 5 bases; bases outside gene matches: 9. This CDR3 has 17 residues. The germline V gene has CDR1 SGDLS and CDR2 YYNGEE. Input material: PBMCs. The chain has TRBV9 and TRBJ2-1, with 11 positions matching TRBD2. This sequence was found in a man between 35 and 55 years old in good health and CMV-seronegative. The CDR3 DNA follows: TGTGCCAGCAGCGTGACGACCGGGACTAGCGGCGACAATGAGCAGTTCTTC. This encodes CASSVTTGTSGDNEQFF.